This T cell receptor (beta chain) comes out of a study of T cell repertoires in cytomegalovirus infection. In its sample, this clonotype was seen a few times. The antigen remains undetermined. TCRdb independently ran MiXCR on the reads; one entry per CDR3 protein. The sample has 830,000 or so distinct CDR3 sequences, 30% to 35% seen once. The V and J ends lost 5 bases and 12 bases, in that order; junction bases with no gene match: 10. CDR3 length: 12 residues. Germline V lookup: CDR1 SEHNR, CDR2 FQNEAQ (reference sequence). This chain connects TRBV7-9 to TRBJ2-7, with 7 bases matching TRBD2. This TCR was recovered from a human donor in good health (CMV status not recorded). Some clones in this sample may be carry-over from other donors' samples. The sequenced sample was cultured CD8+ T cells from PBMCs, obtained from culture after CMV antigen stimulation. CDR3 region: CASSGREEVLYV. The CDR3 bases are TGTGCCAGCAGCGGCCGGGAGGAGGTGCTGTACGTC.